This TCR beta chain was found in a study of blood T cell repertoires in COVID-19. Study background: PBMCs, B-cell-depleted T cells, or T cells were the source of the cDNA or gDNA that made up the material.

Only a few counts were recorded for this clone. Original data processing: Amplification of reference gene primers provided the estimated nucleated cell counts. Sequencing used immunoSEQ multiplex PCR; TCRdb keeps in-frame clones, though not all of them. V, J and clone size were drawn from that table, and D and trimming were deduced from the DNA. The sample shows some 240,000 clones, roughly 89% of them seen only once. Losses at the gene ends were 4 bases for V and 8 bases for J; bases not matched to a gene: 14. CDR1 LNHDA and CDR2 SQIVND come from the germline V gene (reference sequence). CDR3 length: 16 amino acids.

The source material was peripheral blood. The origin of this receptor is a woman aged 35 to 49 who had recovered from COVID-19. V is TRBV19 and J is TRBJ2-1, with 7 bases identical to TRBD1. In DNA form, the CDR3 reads TGTGCCAGTAGTAGACAGGGAGAAAAATACTGGGATGAGCAGTTCTTC. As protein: CASSRQGEKYWDEQFF.